This entry concerns a single T cell receptor beta chain. Assay: immunoSEQ multiplex PCR; the TCRdb copy retains only in-frame clones and omits some. The sample carries around 260,000 clones, about 88% recorded once. Trimming removed 5 bases from V and 4 bases from J; junction bases left unmatched: 13. The CDR3 is 18 residues long. CDR1 is SGHAT and CDR2 is FQNNGV in the germline V gene. The record originates from a study of blood T cell repertoires in COVID-19. Sequencing input: peripheral blood. The V and J genes are TRBV11-2 and TRBJ2-3; 12 bases map to TRBD1. This TCR was sampled from a man in his 60s who had recovered from COVID-19. CDR3 DNA: TGTGCCAGCAGCGCGAAGACCGGGACAGGGGGCCGGGCAGATACGCAGTATTTT. The encoded protein is CASSAKTGTGGRADTQYF.